The present T cell receptor beta chain was sequenced within a study of Graves' ophthalmopathy and Graves' hyperthyroidism. The study amplified TCR beta CDR3 regions using RNA transcripts. HTBI primers were used in a first-round RT-PCR, which preceded a second-round multiplex PCR. TCRdb redid the calling of the multiplex PCR reads with MiXCR, one entry per CDR3 protein. This table holds 660,000 or so distinct CDR3 sequences, about 38% found once. In germline, CDR1 is KGHDR, CDR2 SFDVKD. This CDR3 is 13 amino acids long. Trimming took 4 bases from V and 7 from J, leaving 10 bases between them. J is TRBJ1-5 and V is TRBV24-1; D is unclear. The sequence derives from an adult man with Graves' ophthalmopathy. The sequenced sample was peripheral blood. Written as DNA, the CDR3 is TGTGCCACCAGTGAGTCGGGAGAACAGCCCCAGCATTTT. Its translation: CATSESGEQPQHF.